This TCR beta chain stems from a study of cytomegalovirus exposure and HLA in healthy donors. Study-level points and caveats: Using the classifier, cytomegalovirus status was reportedly diagnosed with high specificity and sensitivity.

Germline-derived CDR1 and CDR2 are SQVTM and ANQGSEA. The CDR3 length is 12 residues. V was pared by 5 bases and J by 6 bases, with 13 bases between. About this clone itself: Its matching antigen is unknown.

Primers for the PCR totalled 60 Vbeta and 13 Jbeta. Measured with immunoSEQ multiplex PCR; TCRdb has only the in-frame clones, and not every one. The table lists about 140,000 clones, about 70% of them singletons. The specimen sequenced was PBMCs. The chain combines TRBV29-1 with TRBJ1-2; TRBD1 might be the D (5 bases). This TCR derives from a man between 25 and 39 years old in good health and CMV-seropositive. CDR3 in DNA: TGCAGCGTTTATTTACAGGCTGATGGCTACACCTTC. Its translation: CSVYLQADGYTF.